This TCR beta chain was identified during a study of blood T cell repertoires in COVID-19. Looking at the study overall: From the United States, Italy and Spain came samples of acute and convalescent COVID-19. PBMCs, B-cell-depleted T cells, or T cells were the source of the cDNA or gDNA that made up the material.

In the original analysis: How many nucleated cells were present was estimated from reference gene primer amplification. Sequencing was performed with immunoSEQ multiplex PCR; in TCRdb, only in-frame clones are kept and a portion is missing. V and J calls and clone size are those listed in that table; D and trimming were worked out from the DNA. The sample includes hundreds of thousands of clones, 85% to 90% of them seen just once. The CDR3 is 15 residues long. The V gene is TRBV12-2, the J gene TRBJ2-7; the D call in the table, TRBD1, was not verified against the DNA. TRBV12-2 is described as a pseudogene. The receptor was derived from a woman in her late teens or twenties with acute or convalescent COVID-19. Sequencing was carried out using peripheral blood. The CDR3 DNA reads TGTGCAAGTCGCTTAGCGGGCCCCCTAACCTACGAGCAGTACTTC. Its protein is CASRLAGPLTYEQYF.